This T cell receptor beta chain was captured by sequencing in a study of cytomegalovirus exposure and HLA in healthy donors. Study context: Earlier findings included some 120 million unique TCR beta sequences obtained from 150 million to 200 million T cells. Study-level results: Several V segments, TRBV6-2 and TRBV6-3 among them, could not be told apart and were dropped. In a later analysis, across HLA loci, associated TCR counts were highest for DRB1, lowest for HLA-C.

Both 60 Vbeta primers and 13 Jbeta primers went into the PCR. The assay was immunoSEQ multiplex PCR, and TCRdb's table has in-frame clones only and misses some. The sample carries some 200,000 clones, around 84% recorded once. The V and J ends lost 6 bases and 6 bases respectively, with 9 bases between them. This CDR3 has 12 residues. The germline V gene encodes CDR1 MNHNS and CDR2 SASEGT. Worth noting for this clone: The target antigen is unknown.

This receptor was obtained from a woman in her forties or fifties in good health and CMV-seropositive. The specimen sequenced was PBMCs. The chain is built from TRBV6-1 and TRBJ2-1; D is undetermined. The CDR3 loop is CASSLNSNEQFF. CDR3 coding DNA: TGTGCCAGCAGCTTGAACAGCAATGAGCAGTTCTTC.